Listed below are T cell receptor beta chains from one sample, sequenced in a study of OX40 agonist ivuxolimab in advanced cancers. Libraries were prepared by immunoSEQ multiplex PCR; TCRdb keeps only in-frame clonotypes and omits some of them. The profile shows approximately 39,000 clones, around 80% of them singletons. The material sequenced was CD4+ or CD8+ T cells sorted from blood, taken in a trial of the OX40 agonist ivuxolimab. The receptors come from an adult with an advanced solid tumor such as melanoma, head and neck, liver or kidney cancer. Both conserved end residues are part of each CDR3. A D gene is named only where the DNA matches it firmly. Some rows mark clone size as missing; the rest say once, few, many or name a class of expanded clone.

v_gene	d_gene	j_gene	abundance	CDR3nt	CDR3aa
TRBV10-3	-	TRBJ2-3	-	TGTGCCATCAGTGAGGGGTCGAGGCTAGTATTGGGAGATACGCAGTATTTT	CAISEGSRLVLGDTQYF
TRBV27	-	TRBJ2-3	-	TGTGCCAGCAGTTTAAGGCGGATCACAGATACGCAGTATTTT	CASSLRRITDTQYF
TRBV6-5	-	TRBJ2-7	-	TGTGCCAGCAGCGACCCCTTCTTGGCCCGCTACGAGCAGTACTTC	CASSDPFLARYEQYF
TRBV7-2	-	TRBJ2-7	once	TGTGCCAGCAGCCCAAACACCGGGACCGGTACCTACGAGCAGTACTTC	CASSPNTGTGTYEQYF
TRBV6-5	-	TRBJ2-5	-	TGTGCCAGCAGGTCTTGGGGGGAGACCCAGTACTTC	CASRSWGETQYF
TRBV7-2	TRBD1	TRBJ1-2	-	TGTGCCAGCAGCTTTCATGGACAGGGCGAGGGCTACACCTTC	CASSFHGQGEGYTF
TRBV7-2	-	TRBJ1-6	few	TGTGCCAGCAGCTTAAGTCGGGGCCGGGGGACACCCCTCCACTTT	CASSLSRGRGTPLHF
TRBV11-2	-	TRBJ2-7	-	TGTGCCAGCAGCTTAGCAGGGCACGAGCAGTACTTC	CASSLAGHEQYF
TRBV6-6	-	TRBJ2-7	-	TGTGCCAGCAGTTACGTGGGGGGCGAGCAGTACTTC	CASSYVGGEQYF
TRBV5-6	TRBD2	TRBJ2-3	-	TGTGCCAGCAGCCGTCCTAGCGGGAGGTCGGATACGCAGTATTTT	CASSRPSGRSDTQYF
TRBV6-1	-	TRBJ2-1	-	TGTGCCAGCAGTGAAGCAGGTGGGACAGGCGGGAGGGCCAGGGAGCAGTTCTTC	CASSEAGGTGGRAREQFF